This T cell receptor (beta chain) was retrieved from a study of blood T cells in healthy people across ages. Every sample yielded at least 6.5 million isolated PBMCs. A J-beta primer mix and a sample-barcoded 5' primer were used in a second PCR of roughly 7 to 12 cycles. Via MiXCR, TCRdb re-called the 5' RACE reads, giving one row per CDR3 protein. This table holds around 1.7 million distinct CDR3 sequences, 28% found once. CDR1 is SGHRS and CDR2 is YFSETQ in the germline V gene. Trimming stripped 0 bases from V and 8 bases from J, with 14 bases between. The CDR3 length is 14 residues. Sequencing was carried out using blood. This TCR was recovered from a woman in her thirties in good health. The chain has TRBV5-1 and TRBJ1-2, with D unclear. CDR3 sequence reads: CASSLGNGNEGYTF. CDR3 bases: TGCGCCAGCAGCTTGGGCAACGGCAACGAGGGCTACACCTTC.